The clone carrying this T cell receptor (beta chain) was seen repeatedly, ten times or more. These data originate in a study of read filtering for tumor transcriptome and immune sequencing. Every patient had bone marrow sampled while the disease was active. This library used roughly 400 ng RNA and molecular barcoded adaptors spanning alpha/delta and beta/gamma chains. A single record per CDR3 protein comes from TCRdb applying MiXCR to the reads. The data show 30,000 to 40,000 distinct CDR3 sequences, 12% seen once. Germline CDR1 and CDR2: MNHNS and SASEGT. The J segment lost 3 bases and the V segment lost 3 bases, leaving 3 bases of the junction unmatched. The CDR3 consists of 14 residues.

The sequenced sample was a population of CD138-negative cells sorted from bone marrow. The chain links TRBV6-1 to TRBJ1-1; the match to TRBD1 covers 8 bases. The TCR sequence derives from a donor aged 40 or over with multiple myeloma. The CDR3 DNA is TGTGCCAGCAGTGAGGACAGGGAGGACACTGAAGCTTTCTTT. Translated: CASSEDREDTEAFF.